The T cell receptor (beta chain) under discussion was sequenced for a study of control samples from healthy donors and cancer patients. The CDR3 has 13 residues. Trimming pared 3 bases from V and 5 bases from J, leaving 11 bases between. Per germline, CDR1 SGHVS and CDR2 FQNEAQ. The assay was immunoSEQ multiplex PCR, and TCRdb's table has in-frame clones only and misses some. The repertoire has some 160,000 clones, about nine tenths of them found once; the top ten carry around 4.6%. The clonotype originates from a man aged 30 to 45 in good health. Specimen: blood. This rearrangement joins TRBV7-8 to TRBJ2-7; weak D call: TRBD2 (7 bases). CDR3: CASSFGGQDEQYF. The CDR3 bases are TGTGCCAGCAGCTTCGGGGGGCAAGACGAGCAGTACTTC.